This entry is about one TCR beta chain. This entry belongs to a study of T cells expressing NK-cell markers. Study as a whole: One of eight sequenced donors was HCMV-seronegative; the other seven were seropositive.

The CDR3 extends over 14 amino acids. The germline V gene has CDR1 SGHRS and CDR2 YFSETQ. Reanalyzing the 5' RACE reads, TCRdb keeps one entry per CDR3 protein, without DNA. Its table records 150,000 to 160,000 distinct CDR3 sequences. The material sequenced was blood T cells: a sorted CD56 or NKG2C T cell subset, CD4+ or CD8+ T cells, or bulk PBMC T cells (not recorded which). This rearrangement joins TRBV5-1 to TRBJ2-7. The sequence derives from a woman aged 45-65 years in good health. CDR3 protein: CASSLTQLYYEQYF. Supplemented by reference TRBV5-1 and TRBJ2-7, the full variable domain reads KAGVTQTPRYLIKTRGQQVTLSCSPISGHRSVSWYQQTPGQGLQFLFEYFSETQRNKGNFPGRFSGRQFSNSRSEMNVSTLELGDSALYLCASSLTQLYYEQYFGPGTRLTVT.